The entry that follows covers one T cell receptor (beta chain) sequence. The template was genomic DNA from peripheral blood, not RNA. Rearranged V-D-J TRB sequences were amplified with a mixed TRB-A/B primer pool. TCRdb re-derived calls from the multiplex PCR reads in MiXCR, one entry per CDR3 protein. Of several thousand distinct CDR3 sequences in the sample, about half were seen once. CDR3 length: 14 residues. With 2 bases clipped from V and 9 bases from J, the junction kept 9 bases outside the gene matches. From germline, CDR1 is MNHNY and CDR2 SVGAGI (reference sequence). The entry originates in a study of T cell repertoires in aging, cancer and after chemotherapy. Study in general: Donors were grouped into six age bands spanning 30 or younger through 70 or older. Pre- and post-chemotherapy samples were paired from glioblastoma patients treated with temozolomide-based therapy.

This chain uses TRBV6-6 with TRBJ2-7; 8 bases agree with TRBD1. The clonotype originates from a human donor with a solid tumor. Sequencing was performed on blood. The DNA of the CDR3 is TGTGCCAGCAGTTACACAGGACAGGGAAGGGGGCAGTACTTC. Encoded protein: CASSYTGQGRGQYF.